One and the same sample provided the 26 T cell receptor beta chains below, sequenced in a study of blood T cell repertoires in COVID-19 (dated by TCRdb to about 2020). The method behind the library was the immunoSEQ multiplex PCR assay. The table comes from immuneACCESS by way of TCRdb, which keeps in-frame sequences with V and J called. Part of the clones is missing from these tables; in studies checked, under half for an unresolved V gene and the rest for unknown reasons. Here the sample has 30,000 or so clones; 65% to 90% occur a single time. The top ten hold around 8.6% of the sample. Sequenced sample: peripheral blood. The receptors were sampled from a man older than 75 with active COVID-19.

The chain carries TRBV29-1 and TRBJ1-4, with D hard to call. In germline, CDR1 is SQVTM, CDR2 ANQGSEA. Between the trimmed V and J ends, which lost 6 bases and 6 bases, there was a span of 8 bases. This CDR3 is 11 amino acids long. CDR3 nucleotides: TGCAGCGTGCGACTGGATGAAAAACTGTTTTTT. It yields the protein CSVRLDEKLFF. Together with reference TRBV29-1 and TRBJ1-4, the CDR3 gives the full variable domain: SAVISQKPSRDICQRGTSLTIQCQVDSQVTMMFWYRQQPGQSLTLIATANQGSEATYESGFVIDKFPISRPNLTFSTLTVSNMSPEDSSIYLCSVRLDEKLFFGSGTQLSVL.

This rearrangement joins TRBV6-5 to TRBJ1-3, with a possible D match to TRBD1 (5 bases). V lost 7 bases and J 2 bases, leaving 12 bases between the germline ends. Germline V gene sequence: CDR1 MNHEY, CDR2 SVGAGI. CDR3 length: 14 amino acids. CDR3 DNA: TGTGCCAGCACCATCAGGGTTCCTGGAAACACCATATATTTT. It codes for CASTIRVPGNTIYF.

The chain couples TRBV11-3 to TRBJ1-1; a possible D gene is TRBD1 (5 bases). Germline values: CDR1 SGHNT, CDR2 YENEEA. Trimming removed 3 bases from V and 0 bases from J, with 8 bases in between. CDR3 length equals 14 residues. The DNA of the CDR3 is TGTGCCAGCAGCTTCGACAGCTTGAACACTGAAGCTTTCTTT. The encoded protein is CASSFDSLNTEAFF.

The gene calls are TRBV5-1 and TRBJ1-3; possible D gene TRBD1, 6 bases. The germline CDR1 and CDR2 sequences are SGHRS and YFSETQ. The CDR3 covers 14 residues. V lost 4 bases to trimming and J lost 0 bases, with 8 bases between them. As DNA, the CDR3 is TGCGCCAGCAGCGAGGACAGCTCTGGAAACACCATATATTTT. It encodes CASSEDSSGNTIYF.

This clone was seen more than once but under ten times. This CDR3 reads CASSLGGYEQYF. The CDR3 coding sequence is TGCGCCAGCAGCTTGGGCGGCTACGAGCAGTACTTC. The chain joins TRBV5-1 to TRBJ2-7, with D unresolved. The V end was cut by 0 bases, the J end by 3 bases, with 4 bases between. The CDR3 is 12 amino acids. CDR1 and CDR2 from the germline V gene are SGHRS and YFSETQ.

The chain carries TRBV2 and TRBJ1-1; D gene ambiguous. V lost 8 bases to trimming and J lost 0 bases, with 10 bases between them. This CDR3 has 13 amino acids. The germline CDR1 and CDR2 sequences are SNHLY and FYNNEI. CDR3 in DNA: TGTGCCAGCTTTTTCGGGTTGAACACTGAAGCTTTCTTT. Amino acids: CASFFGLNTEAFF.

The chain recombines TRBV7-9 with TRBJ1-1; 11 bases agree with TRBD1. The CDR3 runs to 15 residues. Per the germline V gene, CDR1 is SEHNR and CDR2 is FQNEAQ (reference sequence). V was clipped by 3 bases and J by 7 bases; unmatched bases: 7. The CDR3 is CASSFTGTGGGEAFF. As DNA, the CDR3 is TGTGCCAGCAGCTTCACCGGGACAGGGGGAGGTGAAGCTTTCTTT. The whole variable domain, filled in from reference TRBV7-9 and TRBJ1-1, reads DTGVSQNPRHKITKRGQNVTFRCDPISEHNRLYWYRQTLGQGPEFLTYFQNEAQLEKSRLLSDRFSAERPKGSFSTLEIQRTEQGDSAMYLCASSFTGTGGGEAFFGQGTRLTVV.

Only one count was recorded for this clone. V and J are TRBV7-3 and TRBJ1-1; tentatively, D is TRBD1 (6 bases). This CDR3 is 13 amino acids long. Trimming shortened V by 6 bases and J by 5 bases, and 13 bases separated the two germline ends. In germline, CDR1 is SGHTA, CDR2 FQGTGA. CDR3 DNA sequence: TGTGCCAGCAGTACACAGGGTGGGACTGAAGCTTTCTTT. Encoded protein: CASSTQGGTEAFF.

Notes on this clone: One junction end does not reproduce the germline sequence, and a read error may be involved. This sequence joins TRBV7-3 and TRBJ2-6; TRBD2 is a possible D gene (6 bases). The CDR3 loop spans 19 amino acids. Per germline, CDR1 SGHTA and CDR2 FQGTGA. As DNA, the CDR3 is TGTGCCAGCAGCACCCACCGGGACTGGGGAGGCTCTGGAGCCAACGTCCTGACTTTC. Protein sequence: CASSTHRDWGGSGANVLTF.

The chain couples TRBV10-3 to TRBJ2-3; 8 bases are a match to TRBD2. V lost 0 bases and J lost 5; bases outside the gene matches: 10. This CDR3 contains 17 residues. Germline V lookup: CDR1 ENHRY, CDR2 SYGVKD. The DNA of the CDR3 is TGTGCCATCAGTGAGTCTACGGGGGGGCAGTTTAGAGATACGCAGTATTTT. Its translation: CAISESTGGQFRDTQYF.

This chain's CDR3 is CASSQSRGQGLDGYTF. In DNA, the CDR3 is TGCGCCAGCAGTCAATCCCGCGGACAGGGGTTAGATGGCTACACCTTC. The genes are TRBV23-1 and TRBJ1-2, with 9 bases matching TRBD1. TRBV23-1 is flagged as an ORF with uncertain function. V trimming: 0 bases; J trimming: 6 bases; junction bases outside the gene matches: 8. This CDR3 comprises 16 residues.

In DNA form, the CDR3 reads TGTGCCAGCAGTGAAGTGACTAGCACAGATACGCAGTATTTT. Residues: CASSEVTSTDTQYF. The chain carries TRBV2 and TRBJ2-3; D is unresolved. Trimming shortened V by 1 base and J by 0 bases, and 5 bases separated the two germline ends. The CDR3 is 14 amino acids. Germline V gene sequence: CDR1 SNHLY, CDR2 FYNNEI.

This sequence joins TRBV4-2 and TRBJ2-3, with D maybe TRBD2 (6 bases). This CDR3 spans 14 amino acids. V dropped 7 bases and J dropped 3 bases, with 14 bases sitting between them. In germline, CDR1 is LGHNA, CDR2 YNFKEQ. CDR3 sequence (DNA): TGTGCCAGCACCAAAGCGGGTGCAACAGATACGCAGTATTTT. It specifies CASTKAGATDTQYF.

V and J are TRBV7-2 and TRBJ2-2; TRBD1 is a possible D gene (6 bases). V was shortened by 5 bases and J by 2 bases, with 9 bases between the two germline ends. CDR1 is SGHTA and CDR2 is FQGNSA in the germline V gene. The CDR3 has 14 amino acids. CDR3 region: CASSRQVNTGELFF. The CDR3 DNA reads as TGTGCCAGCAGCAGACAGGTTAACACCGGGGAGCTGTTTTTT.

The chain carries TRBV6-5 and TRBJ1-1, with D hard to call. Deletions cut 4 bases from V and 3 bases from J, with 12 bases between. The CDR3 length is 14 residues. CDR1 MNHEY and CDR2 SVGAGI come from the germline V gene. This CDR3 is CASSSHSQDTEAFF. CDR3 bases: TGTGCCAGCAGTTCACATAGTCAGGACACTGAAGCTTTCTTT.

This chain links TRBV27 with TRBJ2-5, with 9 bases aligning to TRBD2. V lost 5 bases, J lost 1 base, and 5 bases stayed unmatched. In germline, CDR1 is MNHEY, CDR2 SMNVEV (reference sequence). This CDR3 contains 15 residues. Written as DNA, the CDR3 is TGTGCCAGCAGTCTTAGCGGGGGAACCCAAGAGACCCAGTACTTC. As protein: CASSLSGGTQETQYF.

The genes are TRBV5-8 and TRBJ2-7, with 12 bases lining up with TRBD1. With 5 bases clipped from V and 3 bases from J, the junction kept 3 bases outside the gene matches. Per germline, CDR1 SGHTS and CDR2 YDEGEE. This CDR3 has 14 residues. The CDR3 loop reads CASSRDRGRYEQYF. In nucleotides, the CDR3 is TGTGCCAGCAGTCGGGACAGGGGGCGCTACGAGCAGTACTTC. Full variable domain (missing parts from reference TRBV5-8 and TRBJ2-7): EAGVTQSPTHLIKTRGQQATLRCSPISGHTSVYWYQQALGLGLQFLLWYDEGEERNRGNFPPRFSGRQFPNYSSELNVNALELEDSALYLCASSRDRGRYEQYFGPGTRLTVT.

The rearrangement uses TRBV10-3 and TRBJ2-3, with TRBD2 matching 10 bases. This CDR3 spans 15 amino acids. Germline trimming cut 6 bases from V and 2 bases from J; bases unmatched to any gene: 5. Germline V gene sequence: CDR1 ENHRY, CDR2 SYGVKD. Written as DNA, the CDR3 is TGTGCCATCAGATTGAGCGGGGGGGACACAGATACGCAGTATTTT. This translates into CAIRLSGGDTDTQYF.

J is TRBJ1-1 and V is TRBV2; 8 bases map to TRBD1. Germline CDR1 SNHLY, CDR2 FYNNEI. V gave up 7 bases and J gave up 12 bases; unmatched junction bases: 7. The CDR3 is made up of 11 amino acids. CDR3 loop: CASTLDRGTFF. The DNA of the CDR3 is TGTGCCAGCACCTTAGACAGGGGAACTTTCTTT.

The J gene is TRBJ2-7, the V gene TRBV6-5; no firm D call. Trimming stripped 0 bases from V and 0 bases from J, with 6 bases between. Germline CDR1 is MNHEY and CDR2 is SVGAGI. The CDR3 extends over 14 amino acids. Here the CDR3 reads CASSYSRSSYEQYF. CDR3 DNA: TGTGCCAGCAGTTACTCGCGGAGCTCCTACGAGCAGTACTTC.

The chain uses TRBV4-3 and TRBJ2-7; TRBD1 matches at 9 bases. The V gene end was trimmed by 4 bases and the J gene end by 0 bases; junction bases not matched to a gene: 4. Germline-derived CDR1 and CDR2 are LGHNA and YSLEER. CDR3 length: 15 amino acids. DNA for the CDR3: TGCGCCAGCAGCCGACTGGGACAGGGCTCCTACGAGCAGTACTTC. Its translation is CASSRLGQGSYEQYF.

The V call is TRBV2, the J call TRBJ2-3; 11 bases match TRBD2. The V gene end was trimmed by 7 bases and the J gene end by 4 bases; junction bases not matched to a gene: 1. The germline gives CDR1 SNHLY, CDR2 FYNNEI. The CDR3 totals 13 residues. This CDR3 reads CASMGLAADTQYF. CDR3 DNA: TGTGCCAGCATGGGACTAGCGGCAGATACGCAGTATTTT.

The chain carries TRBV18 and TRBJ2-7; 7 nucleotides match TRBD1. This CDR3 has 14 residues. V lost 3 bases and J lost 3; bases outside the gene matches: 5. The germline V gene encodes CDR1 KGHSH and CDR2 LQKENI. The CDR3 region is CASSPTTGFYEQYF. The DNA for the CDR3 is TGTGCCAGCTCACCTACGACAGGGTTCTACGAGCAGTACTTC. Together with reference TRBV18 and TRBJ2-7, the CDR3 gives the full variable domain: NAGVMQNPRHLVRRRGQEARLRCSPMKGHSHVYWYRQLPEEGLKFMVYLQKENIIDESGMPKERFSAEFPKEGPSILRIQQVVRGDSAAYFCASSPTTGFYEQYFGPGTRLTVT.

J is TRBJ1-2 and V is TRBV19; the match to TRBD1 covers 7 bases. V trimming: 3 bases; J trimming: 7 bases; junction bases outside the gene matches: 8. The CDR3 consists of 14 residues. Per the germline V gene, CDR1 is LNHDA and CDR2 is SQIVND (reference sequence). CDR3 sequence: CASSITQGSAGYTF. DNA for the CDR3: TGTGCCAGTAGTATCACACAGGGGTCGGCTGGCTACACCTTC.

The CDR3 region is CASSQKGDTEAFF. DNA of the CDR3: TGTGCCAGCAGCCAAAAAGGGGACACTGAAGCTTTCTTT. V is TRBV3-1 (or the pseudogene TRBV3-2) and J is TRBJ1-1; TRBD1 is a possible D gene (5 bases). Per germline, CDR1 LGHDT and CDR2 YNNKEL (reference sequence). Trimming stripped 2 bases from V and 3 bases from J, with 7 bases between. The CDR3 runs 13 residues.

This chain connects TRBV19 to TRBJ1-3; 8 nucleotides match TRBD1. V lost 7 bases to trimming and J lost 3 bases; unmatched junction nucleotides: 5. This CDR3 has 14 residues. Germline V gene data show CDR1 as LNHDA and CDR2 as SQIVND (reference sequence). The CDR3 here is CASTQGASGNTIYF. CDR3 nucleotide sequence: TGTGCCAGTACCCAGGGGGCGAGTGGAAACACCATATATTTT.